These T cell receptor beta chains were read from a single sample in a study of T cell repertoires in cytomegalovirus infection. TCRdb reprocessed the reads via MiXCR and lists one record per CDR3 protein. The data contain about 920,000 distinct CDR3 sequences, approximately 30% of them singletons. Their target antigens are unknown. The sequencing here drew on cultured CD8+ T cells from PBMCs, taken from culture after CMV antigen stimulation. The receptors come from a human donor in good health (CMV status not recorded). Some clones in this sample may be carry-over from other donors' samples. Both conserved end residues are part of each CDR3.

V gene: TRBV7-6
CDR3 protein: CASSLGGGRADTQYF

V gene: TRBV6-5
CDR3 protein: CASSYSTGGRDTEAFF

V gene: TRBV9
CDR3 protein: CASSVSTRDNYGYTF

V gene: TRBV19
CDR3 protein: CASSSVAGPLGNEQFF

V gene: TRBV25-1
CDR3 protein: CASSEYLGHGTEAFF

V gene: TRBV5-6
CDR3 protein: CASSRPDTEVEKTQYF

V gene: TRBV7-6
CDR3 protein: CASSLTYGDRIYEQYF

V gene: TRBV6-2/TRBV6-3
CDR3 protein: CASSTYRGQELQYF

V gene: TRBV12-3/TRBV12-4
CDR3 protein: CASSPINPGDGYTF

V gene: TRBV4-1
CDR3 protein: CASSQGMNQPQHF

V gene: TRBV5-5
CDR3 protein: CASSPVGEPEAFF

V gene: TRBV11-2
CDR3 protein: CASSVGGPAGNQPQHF

V gene: TRBV28
CDR3 protein: CANSWQGRGPFYNEQFF

V gene: TRBV28
CDR3 protein: CASSFGQTNTGELFF

V gene: TRBV4-1
CDR3 protein: CASSQDPGLNQPQHF

V gene: TRBV27
CDR3 protein: CASGTRFGNQPQHF

V gene: TRBV7-3
CDR3 protein: CASSLSFLGSGELFF

V gene: TRBV5-1
CDR3 protein: CASSRSGAGGETQYF

V gene: TRBV24-1
CDR3 protein: CATSDVNWSGEQFF

V gene: TRBV14
CDR3 protein: CASSQGLAANPYNEQFF

V gene: TRBV7-2
CDR3 protein: CASTQTGGLGDTQYF

V gene: TRBV7-9
CDR3 protein: CASREAGGPLYNEQFF

V gene: TRBV9
CDR3 protein: CASSVDPGGAGYGYTF

V gene: TRBV6-5
CDR3 protein: CASTGQVGETQYF

V gene: TRBV7-9
CDR3 protein: CASSLGGVPKNIQYF

V gene: TRBV5-4
CDR3 protein: CASSPSTEPSYGYTF

V gene: TRBV4-1
CDR3 protein: CASSQDRRGFSYEQYF

V gene: TRBV12-3/TRBV12-4
CDR3 protein: CASTQGNGYTF

V gene: TRBV19
CDR3 protein: CASSIGVQGTPEAFF

V gene: TRBV27
CDR3 protein: CASSSAGQGYGYTF

V gene: TRBV6-6
CDR3 protein: CASSYRGQPKEQYF

V gene: TRBV28
CDR3 protein: CASSFWDAAVPLQGYTF

V gene: TRBV19
CDR3 protein: CASSKTVYNTEAFF

V gene: TRBV9
CDR3 protein: CASSVTVAEGETQYF

V gene: TRBV10-3
CDR3 protein: CAIRFAREGGDEQFF

V gene: TRBV6-2/TRBV6-3
CDR3 protein: CASNNRDREPLDTQYF

V gene: TRBV19
CDR3 protein: CASSFTGTHRYNEQFF

V gene: TRBV6-1
CDR3 protein: CASRDRGGIQPQHF

V gene: TRBV6-5
CDR3 protein: CASSGEWGPGELFF

V gene: TRBV10-3
CDR3 protein: CAITFDRGRFYGYTF

V gene: TRBV9
CDR3 protein: CASSVGQNPNNEQFF

V gene: TRBV5-8
CDR3 protein: CASSFRDDYNSPLHF

V gene: TRBV4-1
CDR3 protein: CASSQYRKKDTEAFF

V gene: TRBV2
CDR3 protein: CASSPGTYDEAFF

V gene: TRBV9
CDR3 protein: CASSSPLEEGQETQYF

V gene: TRBV7-9
CDR3 protein: CASRSPGGRQNTEAFF

V gene: TRBV2
CDR3 protein: CASPTGTGNYGYTF

V gene: TRBV6-2/TRBV6-3
CDR3 protein: CASSYGNRGRSDTQYF

V gene: TRBV20-1
CDR3 protein: CSARHKTVFYGYTF

V gene: TRBV18
CDR3 protein: CASSPPWDGIRAFF

V gene: TRBV7-9
CDR3 protein: CASSLAGHPPRSIQYF

V gene: TRBV7-9
CDR3 protein: CASSSLAGGYTDTQYF

V gene: TRBV19
CDR3 protein: CASSFRDLNEKLFF

V gene: TRBV12-3/TRBV12-4
CDR3 protein: CAIRDRAVRERDTQYF

V gene: TRBV7-9
CDR3 protein: CASSPSGVTSGFGVTSGSYNEQFF

V gene: TRBV5-5
CDR3 protein: CASTKENTEAFF

V gene: TRBV12-5
CDR3 protein: CASGRDSQETQYF